The 12 T cell receptor beta chains in this list originate from one sample, sequenced in a study of T cell responses to AZD1222 COVID-19 vaccine. Measured with immunoSEQ multiplex PCR; TCRdb has only the in-frame clones, and not every one. This sample yields about 260,000 clones, of which 90% to 95% are seen a single time; roughly 0.6% belongs to the top ten. The material was peripheral blood, obtained on day 0 of AZD1222 vaccination. Source of these receptors: an adult in good health.

The chain links TRBV12-2 to TRBJ2-7; no DNA check was done on the table's D call, TRBD2. TRBV12-2 is described as a pseudogene. This CDR3 is 14 amino acids long. This chain's CDR3 is CARRGLADSYEQYF. In nucleotides, the CDR3 is TGTGCAAGGCGGGGACTAGCAGACTCCTACGAGCAGTACTTC.

This chain's CDR3 is CASSRLPGLGTYEQYF. The CDR3 DNA sequence: TGTGCCAGCAGTCGGCTTCCGGGGCTTGGGACCTACGAGCAGTACTTC. This chain uses TRBV2 with TRBJ2-7; D possibly uses TRBD1 or TRBD2 (5 bases each). The CDR3 has 16 residues. CDR1 and CDR2 from the germline V gene are SNHLY and FYNNEI. Between the trimmed V and J ends, which lost 5 bases and 2 bases, there was a span of 19 bases.

In its sample, this clone was seen once. The J gene is TRBJ1-6, the V gene TRBV5-1; D is unclear. The germline V and J ends were trimmed by 3 bases and 1 base, with 8 bases remaining between them. This CDR3 has 15 residues. In germline, CDR1 is SGHRS, CDR2 YFSETQ. CDR3 bases: TGCGCCAGCAGCTCTAAGGAGTCCTATAATTCACCCCTCCACTTT. Amino acids: CASSSKESYNSPLHF.

The genes are TRBV3-1 (or the pseudogene TRBV3-2) and TRBJ1-2; possibly TRBD1 for D (6 bases). V was pared by 3 bases and J by 4 bases, with 15 bases between. CDR1 and CDR2 (germline): LGHDT, YNNKEL (reference sequence). The CDR3 spans 15 residues. CDR3 DNA: TGTGCCAGCAGCCATCTGGACAGTCTATCCTATGGCTACACCTTC. Amino acid sequence: CASSHLDSLSYGYTF.

The chain combines TRBV28 with TRBJ1-4, with D perhaps matching TRBD1 (6 bases). Trimming left V 5 bases short and J 3 bases short, with 19 bases between. This CDR3 is built from 17 residues. Germline CDR1 is MDHEN and CDR2 is SYDVKM. CDR3: CASSPRFGGAANEKLFF. The CDR3 DNA reads TGTGCCAGCAGTCCTAGATTCGGGGGCGCGGCTAATGAAAAACTGTTTTTT.

Here the CDR3 DNA reads TGTGCCAGTAGTATAGCGCCAGGGGGCAGCGCTGAAGCTTTCTTT. Translating it yields CASSIAPGGSAEAFF. J is TRBJ1-1 and V is TRBV19; TRBD1 agrees at 8 bases. The V gene end was trimmed by 1 base and the J gene end by 6 bases; junction bases not matched to a gene: 7. This CDR3 region has 15 residues. Germline V gene lookup returns CDR1 LNHDA and CDR2 SQIVND (reference sequence).

This sequence joins TRBV6-5 and TRBJ1-2, with D perhaps matching TRBD1 (5 bases). Germline CDR1 is MNHEY and CDR2 is SVGAGI. CDR3 size: 13 residues. The V end lost 6 bases, the J end lost 4 bases, and 12 bases lay between the germline ends. The CDR3 DNA reads as TGTGCCAGCAGGTTGGGGGGGGGCTATGGCTACACCTTC. This sequence encodes CASRLGGGYGYTF.

V is TRBV5-1 and J is TRBJ1-5; TRBD1 is a possible D gene (5 bases). The CDR3 has 14 residues. Germline CDR1 and CDR2: SGHRS and YFSETQ. V was shortened by 1 base and J by 1 base, with 6 bases between the two germline ends. CDR3 nucleotides: TGCGCCAGCAGCTTGCCAGGGAGCAATCAGCCCCAGCATTTT. Protein: CASSLPGSNQPQHF. The entire variable domain, with the rest obtained from reference TRBV5-1 and TRBJ1-5, is as follows: KAGVTQTPRYLIKTRGQQVTLSCSPISGHRSVSWYQQTPGQGLQFLFEYFSETQRNKGNFPGRFSGRQFSNSRSEMNVSTLELGDSALYLCASSLPGSNQPQHFGDGTRLSIL.

V is TRBV10-3 and J is TRBJ1-5, with a tentative D call TRBD1 (6 bases). CDR3 size: 13 residues. The V gene lost 11 bases and the J gene lost 7 bases, with 18 bases spanning the gap. Per the germline V gene, CDR1 is ENHRY and CDR2 is SYGVKD. The CDR3 bases are TGTGCCGTAAGTGTACAGGGTGAACAGCCCCAGCATTTT. Residues: CAVSVQGEQPQHF.

V usage is TRBV28 and J usage is TRBJ1-5; 8 bases map to TRBD1. Germline assignment: CDR1 MDHEN and CDR2 SYDVKM. The CDR3 is made up of 15 amino acids. The trim removed 6 bases at V and 2 bases at J, leaving 6 bases unmatched. Here the CDR3 DNA reads TGTGCCAGCAGCCGAACAGGGGGAGGCAATCAGCCCCAGCATTTT. As protein: CASSRTGGGNQPQHF.

The chain is built from TRBV13 and TRBJ2-7; TRBD1 or TRBD2 may be the D gene (6 bases each). V dropped 5 bases and J dropped 1 base, with 21 bases sitting between them. In germline, CDR1 is PRHDT, CDR2 FYEKMQ (reference sequence). CDR3 length: 17 amino acids. The CDR3 sequence: CASSPRGGTLTSYEQYF. The CDR3 nucleotides read TGTGCCAGCAGCCCGAGAGGGGGGACACTGACATCCTACGAGCAGTACTTC.

The rearrangement uses TRBV27 and TRBJ1-6; maybe TRBD1 (5 bases). The V and J ends lost 3 bases and 6 bases respectively, with 12 bases between them. Per germline, CDR1 MNHEY and CDR2 SMNVEV (reference sequence). The CDR3 runs 15 residues. CDR3: CASSFGGISNSPLHF. Here the CDR3 DNA reads TGTGCCAGCAGTTTCGGGGGGATTAGTAATTCACCCCTCCACTTT.